The clone carrying this TCR beta chain came up many times. Its antigen is not known. TCRdb re-derived calls from the 5' RACE reads in MiXCR, one entry per CDR3 protein. The sample gives some 300,000 distinct CDR3 sequences, 3% to 4.5% of which show up once; 23% is in the top ten. This sample was taken from a study of T cells after yellow fever vaccination. V shed 5 bases and J 6 bases; nucleotides not matched to a gene: 3. The CDR3 spans 13 residues. General study points: Abundant bulk-population clonotypes could contaminate the FACS-sorted repertoires. Although the secondary response was weaker, it peaked faster, at day 5 versus 15. Post-booster repertoires again held most primary-vaccination clones (roughly 95% CD4, over 80% CD8). It was a small share of clonotypes that appeared in both CD4 and CD8 compartments.

The genes are TRBV12-3 or TRBV12-4 and TRBJ1-1; 10 nucleotides line up with TRBD1. This TCR came from a man aged 18 to 30 who received the YFV17D yellow fever vaccine. Sequencing used PBMCs, obtained on the day of the yellow fever booster vaccination. The CDR3 DNA sequence: TGTGCCAGCAGTACGACAGGGGGCTCTGAAGCTTTCTTT. Its translation is CASSTTGGSEAFF.